These T cell receptor beta chains were read from a single sample in a study of blood T cell repertoires in COVID-19. Measured with immunoSEQ multiplex PCR; TCRdb has only the in-frame clones, and not every one. The data contain some 300,000 clones, about 89% of them seen just once; the ten biggest clones take up 1.7%. Sample: PBMCs or T cells enriched from blood (not recorded which). These receptors all stem from a woman aged 35 to 49 who had recovered from COVID-19. CDR3s include the opening cysteine and the closing phenylalanine or tryptophan. A D gene is named only where the DNA matches it firmly. Clone size is stated in some rows and not others, as once, few, many or a class when expanded.

j_gene | v_gene | abundance | d_gene | CDR3aa | CDR3nt
TRBJ2-6 | TRBV2 | NA | TRBD2 | CASRKGGSSGANVLTF | TGTGCCAGCAGGAAGGGAGGGAGCTCTGGGGCCAACGTCCTGACTTTC
TRBJ2-7 | TRBV7-9 | NA | TRBD1 | CASSLGDSSYEQYF | TGTGCCAGCAGCTTGGGGGACAGTTCCTACGAGCAGTACTTC
TRBJ1-6 | TRBV5-1 | NA | TRBD1 | CASSLGDRGASPLHF | TGCGCCAGCAGCTTGGGGGACAGGGGGGCTTCACCCCTCCACTTT
TRBJ1-2 | TRBV6-5 | few | NA | CASSYSKGRDYGYTF | TGTGCCAGCAGTTACTCGAAGGGCAGGGACTATGGCTACACCTTC
TRBJ2-7 | TRBV5-6 | NA | NA | CASSPSPTKSYEQYF | TGTGCCAGCAGCCCCTCACCGACAAAATCCTACGAGCAGTACTTC
TRBJ1-4 | TRBV11-2 | NA | NA | CASSPLTPTSTTNEKLFF | TGTGCCAGCAGCCCGCTGACACCTACCTCGACAACTAATGAAAAACTGTTTTTT
TRBJ1-1 | TRBV5-1 | NA | NA | CASSLAGLLNEAFF | TGCGCCAGCAGCTTGGCCGGACTATTAAACGAAGCTTTCTTT
TRBJ1-1 | TRBV7-9 | once | TRBD1 | CASSLGTGVRTEAFF | TGTGCCAGCAGCTTAGGGACAGGGGTCCGCACTGAAGCTTTCTTT
TRBJ1-5 | TRBV15 | NA | NA | CATSSGQGWSNQPQHF | TGTGCCACCAGCAGCGGCCAGGGATGGAGCAATCAGCCCCAGCATTTT
TRBJ2-5 | TRBV12-3/TRBV12-4 | NA | NA | CASSFIGTQYF | TGTGCCAGCAGTTTCATCGGGACCCAGTACTTC
TRBJ1-5 | TRBV30 | NA | TRBD1 | CAWTRQGRGDQPQHF | TGTGCCTGGACCCGACAGGGGCGCGGCGATCAGCCCCAGCATTTT
TRBJ2-3 | TRBV10-3 | NA | TRBD2 | CAISDGGGFTDTQYF | TGTGCCATCAGTGACGGCGGGGGGTTCACAGATACGCAGTATTTT
TRBJ1-1 | TRBV6-5 | NA | NA | CASTDTMNTEAFF | TGTGCCAGCACCGACACGATGAACACTGAAGCTTTCTTT